A single sample is the source of the 22 T cell receptor beta chains below, sequenced in a study of cytomegalovirus exposure and HLA in healthy donors. Profiling relied on immunoSEQ multiplex PCR, and the TCRdb table lists in-frame clones only, not all of them. Counted here are roughly 120,000 clones, roughly 90% occurring once; the ten biggest clones make up about 2%. The sample consisted of PBMCs. Receptors were obtained from a woman younger than 30 in good health and CMV-seronegative.

This rearrangement joins TRBV19 to TRBJ2-6, with 11 bases identical to TRBD1. Losses at the gene ends were 1 base for V and 1 base for J; bases not matched to a gene: 6. This CDR3 is built from 19 residues. CDR1 is LNHDA, CDR2 SQIVND, per germline (reference sequence). This chain's CDR3 is CASSIGWDRGTSGANVLTF. DNA of the CDR3: TGTGCCAGTAGTATAGGATGGGACAGGGGGACATCTGGGGCCAACGTCCTGACTTTC.

This chain links TRBV27 with TRBJ2-1; 10 bases agree with TRBD2. With V trimmed by 4 bases and J by 9 bases, 3 bases remained unmatched. The CDR3 covers 13 residues. Germline-derived CDR1 and CDR2 are MNHEY and SMNVEV (reference sequence). As DNA, the CDR3 is TGTGCCAGCAGTTGGCGGACTAGCGGTGAGCAGTTCTTC. Amino acids: CASSWRTSGEQFF.

The chain has TRBV6-4 and TRBJ2-1; D might be TRBD2 (7 bases). Per the germline V gene, CDR1 is MRHNA and CDR2 is SNTAGT. The CDR3 sequence is 14 residues long. With 4 bases removed from V and 7 bases from J, the gap between germline ends came to 14 bases. CDR3 sequence reads: CASSVEGEGNEQFF. The CDR3 nucleotides are TGTGCCAGCAGTGTGGAGGGGGAGGGGAATGAGCAGTTCTTC.

The gene calls are TRBV27 and TRBJ2-7; possibly TRBD2 for D (5 bases). Germline CDR1 is MNHEY and CDR2 is SMNVEV (reference sequence). The CDR3 length is 13 residues. Trimming took off 2 bases at V and 2 bases at J, with 7 bases between the two ends. The CDR3 DNA is TGTGCCAGCAGTTTACGGGGAACCTACGAGCAGTACTTC. Amino acid sequence: CASSLRGTYEQYF.

This chain links TRBV19 with TRBJ1-4; a weak D match, TRBD1 (5 bases). V was shortened by 8 bases and J by 4 bases, with 17 bases between the two germline ends. Germline CDR1 LNHDA, CDR2 SQIVND (reference sequence). CDR3 length: 15 residues. This chain's CDR3 is CASSSGGAGNEKLFF. Written as DNA, the CDR3 is TGTGCCAGTTCCTCGGGAGGGGCGGGTAATGAAAAACTGTTTTTT.

For this clone: This CDR3 is also generated by other DNA sequences in the sample. The chain joins TRBV30 to TRBJ2-7; TRBD1 aligns across 7 bases. Unmatched junction bases numbered 0, after V lost 1 base and J lost 3 bases. This CDR3 region has 12 residues. The germline CDR1 and CDR2 sequences are GTSNPN and SVGIG (reference sequence). CDR3 protein: CAWSGQGYEQYF. DNA for the CDR3: TGTGCCTGGAGTGGACAGGGCTACGAGCAGTACTTC.

Only one count was recorded for this clone. The rearrangement links TRBV5-1 to TRBJ1-1; 7 nucleotides align to TRBD1. The CDR3 runs 13 residues. The trim removed 2 bases at V and 11 bases at J, leaving 9 bases unmatched. Per germline, CDR1 SGHRS and CDR2 YFSETQ. The DNA for the CDR3 is TGCGCCAGCAGCTTCCTAAGACAGGGAAGGGCTTTCTTT. It codes for CASSFLRQGRAFF. The entire variable domain, with the rest obtained from reference TRBV5-1 and TRBJ1-1, is as follows: KAGVTQTPRYLIKTRGQQVTLSCSPISGHRSVSWYQQTPGQGLQFLFEYFSETQRNKGNFPGRFSGRQFSNSRSEMNVSTLELGDSALYLCASSFLRQGRAFFGQGTRLTVV.

V and J are TRBV7-6 and TRBJ1-6, with D unresolved. Trimming stripped 4 bases from V and 7 bases from J, with 11 bases between. CDR1 SGHVS and CDR2 FNYEAQ come from the germline V gene. CDR3 length: 14 amino acids. CDR3 loop: CASSSGELNSPLHF. In nucleotides, the CDR3 is TGTGCCAGCAGCTCCGGGGAGTTGAATTCACCCCTCCACTTT.

The chain carries TRBV5-1 and TRBJ2-3, with D possibly being TRBD2 (5 bases). Trimming removed 4 bases from V and 2 bases from J, with 11 bases in between. The CDR3 is 14 residues long. Germline V gene sequence: CDR1 SGHRS, CDR2 YFSETQ. CDR3 residues: CASSPSSLTDTQYF. In nucleotides, the CDR3 is TGCGCCAGCAGCCCTAGCAGTCTCACAGATACGCAGTATTTT.

This clone was recorded only once. The chain recombines TRBV9 with TRBJ2-5, with a weak D call TRBD2 (5 bases). The V end was cut by 0 bases, the J end by 5 bases, with 8 bases between. This CDR3 region has 13 residues. Germline assignment: CDR1 SGDLS and CDR2 YYNGEE. The chain's CDR3 is CASSVVSGETQYF. CDR3 DNA: TGTGCCAGCAGCGTAGTATCGGGGGAGACCCAGTACTTC.

The chain combines TRBV10-3 with TRBJ2-1; D is ambiguous. CDR1 ENHRY and CDR2 SYGVKD come from the germline V gene. This CDR3 has 14 amino acids. Trimming removed 0 bases at V and 4 bases at J, with 7 bases between. CDR3 coding DNA: TGTGCCATCAGTGAGTCTAACGGGTACAATGAGCAGTTCTTC. It is translated as CAISESNGYNEQFF.

The V and J genes are TRBV11-2 and TRBJ2-1; 8 nucleotides match TRBD2. V trimming: 1 base; J trimming: 4 bases; junction bases outside the gene matches: 12. Germline V gene data show CDR1 as SGHAT and CDR2 as FQNNGV. CDR3 length equals 18 residues. The CDR3 DNA sequence: TGTGCCAGCAGCTTAGGGGTAAACGGGGGGGCTGGATACAATGAGCAGTTCTTC. The encoded protein is CASSLGVNGGAGYNEQFF.

This chain uses TRBV5-1 with TRBJ2-7; 10 nucleotides align to TRBD2. CDR1 is SGHRS, CDR2 YFSETQ, per germline. Trimming cost V 0 bases and J 4 bases; bases outside gene matches: 7. The CDR3 is made up of 16 amino acids. In DNA, the CDR3 is TGCGCCAGCAGCTTGGGTCTAGCGGGAGCTTTGTACGAGCAGTACTTC. This codes for CASSLGLAGALYEQYF.

The sample holds a few counts of this clone. This rearrangement joins TRBV21-1 to TRBJ2-1; no check of the table's D call, TRBD2, against the DNA was made. TRBV21-1 is annotated as a pseudogene. The CDR3 length is 17 residues. CDR3: CASSKRLAGGPNNEQFF. Written as DNA, the CDR3 is TGTGCCAGCAGCAAACGTTTAGCGGGAGGGCCCAACAATGAGCAGTTCTTC.

The chain joins TRBV4-3 to TRBJ2-3; 11 bases line up with TRBD2. The germline V gene encodes CDR1 LGHNA and CDR2 YSLEER. V was clipped by 2 bases and J by 5 bases; unmatched bases: 6. The CDR3 spans 16 residues. The CDR3 sequence is CASSQNWGLAVDTQYF. The CDR3 DNA sequence: TGCGCCAGCAGCCAAAATTGGGGACTAGCGGTAGATACGCAGTATTTT.

The rearrangement joins TRBV25-1 to TRBJ1-2; D not certain. This CDR3 has 14 amino acids. V was shortened by 3 bases and J by 2 bases, with 10 bases between the two germline ends. CDR1 and CDR2 from the germline V gene are MGHDK and SYGVNS. This CDR3 reads CASSDPPGNYGYTF. The CDR3 bases are TGTGCCAGCAGTGATCCCCCGGGAAACTATGGCTACACCTTC.

The J gene is TRBJ1-5, the V gene TRBV7-9; D unresolved. The CDR3 totals 16 residues. V was pared by 1 base and J by 5 bases, with 15 bases between. Germline CDR1 reads SEHNR; CDR2 reads FQNEAQ (reference sequence). CDR3 sequence reads: CASSLVSGLGDQPQHF. DNA of the CDR3: TGTGCCAGCAGCTTAGTGAGCGGGCTTGGGGATCAGCCCCAGCATTTT.

The gene calls are TRBV29-1 and TRBJ1-4, with 8 bases that match TRBD1. V shed 6 bases and J 5 bases; nucleotides not matched to a gene: 5. The CDR3 is 13 amino acids. Germline CDR1 and CDR2: SQVTM and ANQGSEA. CDR3 in amino acids: CSVGTGGNEKLFF. In DNA form, the CDR3 reads TGCAGCGTCGGGACAGGAGGAAATGAAAAACTGTTTTTT.

In regard to this clone: Germline is not matched at one junction end, which may reflect a read error. CDR3: CATTGSNQEAQYF. The CDR3 bases are TGTGCCACCACGGGGAGCAACCAAGAGGCCCAGTACTTC. V gene TRBV6-1 combines with J gene TRBJ2-5; possible D gene TRBD2, 5 bases. Germline-derived CDR1 and CDR2 are MNHNS and SASEGT. This CDR3 region has 13 residues.

This clone has just a few counts. The chain is built from TRBV7-8 and TRBJ1-5; TRBD1 matches at 8 bases. The germline CDR1 and CDR2 sequences are SGHVS and FQNEAQ. CDR3 length: 14 residues. V lost 5 bases and J lost 7; bases outside the gene matches: 7. CDR3 residues: CASSPGQGGQPQHF. The DNA of the CDR3 is TGTGCCAGCAGCCCCGGACAGGGCGGACAGCCCCAGCATTTT.

This clone was seen only once. The CDR3 is CASSVQGTGYTF. The CDR3 DNA reads TGTGCCAGCAGCGTACAGGGAACTGGCTACACCTTC. The V gene is TRBV7-9, the J gene TRBJ1-2, with D possibly being TRBD1 (6 bases). The CDR3 extends over 12 amino acids. Germline V lookup: CDR1 SEHNR, CDR2 FQNEAQ (reference sequence). The V and J ends lost 5 bases and 7 bases respectively, with 11 bases between them.

V and J are TRBV4-3 and TRBJ2-1; weak D call: TRBD2 (5 bases). V lost 0 bases, J lost 7 bases, and 16 bases lay in between. The CDR3 runs to 16 residues. The germline V gene has CDR1 LGHNA and CDR2 YSLEER. Here the CDR3 DNA reads TGCGCCAGCAGCCAAGATTTTGCGGAGTGGGAGAATGAGCAGTTCTTC. This gives the protein CASSQDFAEWENEQFF.